Below are 17 T cell receptor beta chains sequenced from a single sample in a study of control samples from healthy donors and cancer patients. Here immunoSEQ multiplex PCR was the method, and the copy in TCRdb shows in-frame clones only, minus some. The sample yields some 150,000 clones, roughly 95% seen once. What was sequenced was blood. The receptors were gathered from a woman aged 60-75 years in good health.

The chain is built from TRBV6-5 and TRBJ1-1; D is perhaps TRBD1 (5 bases). Germline V gives CDR1 MNHEY, CDR2 SVGAGI. There are 14 residues in the CDR3. V was cut by 0 bases and J by 4 bases, with 9 bases left in between. The chain's CDR3 is CASSYSRGPTEAFF. DNA for the CDR3: TGTGCCAGCAGTTACTCGAGGGGTCCCACTGAAGCTTTCTTT.

This chain uses TRBV7-2 with TRBJ2-1, with 9 positions matching TRBD2. V shed 3 bases and J 7 bases; nucleotides not matched to a gene: 1. The CDR3 is 13 amino acids. Germline loops: CDR1 SGHTA, CDR2 FQGNSA. CDR3 protein: CASSFLAGNEQFF. Here the CDR3 DNA reads TGTGCCAGCAGCTTCCTAGCGGGGAATGAGCAGTTCTTC.

V is TRBV9 and J is TRBJ1-2; 7 bases line up with TRBD1. Germline assignment: CDR1 SGDLS and CDR2 YYNGEE. Trimming took 0 bases from V and 7 from J; bases not matched to a gene: 3. This CDR3 is built from 13 residues. The CDR3 reads CASSVGQGRGYTF. As DNA, the CDR3 is TGTGCCAGCAGCGTAGGACAGGGACGTGGCTACACCTTC.

The chain couples TRBV27 to TRBJ1-5; 10 nucleotides match TRBD1. CDR3 size: 15 residues. V shed 5 bases and J 1 base; nucleotides not matched to a gene: 2. Germline CDR1 reads MNHEY; CDR2 reads SMNVEV (reference sequence). Here the CDR3 DNA reads TGTGCCAGCAGTGTGGACAGGGGGAGCAATCAGCCCCAGCATTTT. Translation: CASSVDRGSNQPQHF.

The chain has TRBV5-5 and TRBJ1-1; 9 bases are a match to TRBD1. From germline, CDR1 is SGHKS and CDR2 YYEKEE (reference sequence). Trimming took 2 bases from V and 5 from J; bases not matched to a gene: 4. The CDR3 has 14 residues. The CDR3 loop is CASSLTGGGTEAFF. CDR3 coding DNA: TGTGCCAGCAGCTTAACAGGGGGCGGGACTGAAGCTTTCTTT.

The chain has TRBV6-1 and TRBJ2-7; 7 bases align to TRBD2. V shed 3 bases and J 3 bases; nucleotides not matched to a gene: 5. The CDR3 has 14 residues. Germline CDR1 MNHNS, CDR2 SASEGT. This CDR3 is CASSEGGRNYEQYF. CDR3 DNA: TGTGCCAGCAGTGAGGGAGGGAGAAACTACGAGCAGTACTTC.

This clone has a single count. The chain couples TRBV10-3 to TRBJ2-7; D ambiguous. This CDR3 is built from 11 residues. V was clipped by 4 bases and J by 4 bases, with 5 bases between them. Germline CDR1 ENHRY, CDR2 SYGVKD. CDR3 DNA sequence: TGTGCCATCAGTGCGGAGTACGAGCAGTACTTC. This encodes CAISAEYEQYF.

This chain joins TRBV5-1 and TRBJ2-3; the match to TRBD2 covers 12 bases. V lost 3 bases, J lost 4 bases, and 12 bases stayed unmatched. The CDR3 contains 18 residues. Germline lookup yields CDR1 SGHRS and CDR2 YFSETQ. CDR3 DNA sequence: TGCGCCAGCAGCTGGGCGGAGACTAGCGGGGGATTAGCAGATACGCAGTATTTT. Translated, it gives CASSWAETSGGLADTQYF. Full variable domain (outside the CDR3, taken from reference TRBV5-1 and TRBJ2-3): KAGVTQTPRYLIKTRGQQVTLSCSPISGHRSVSWYQQTPGQGLQFLFEYFSETQRNKGNFPGRFSGRQFSNSRSEMNVSTLELGDSALYLCASSWAETSGGLADTQYFGPGTRLTVL.

The V and J genes are TRBV11-2 and TRBJ1-6; 9 bases agree with TRBD1. Germline V gene data show CDR1 as SGHAT and CDR2 as FQNNGV. The V and J ends lost 3 bases and 8 bases, in that order; junction bases with no gene match: 2. The CDR3 is made up of 14 amino acids. The DNA of the CDR3 is TGTGCCAGCAGCTTGGGACAGGGCTATTCACCCCTCCACTTT. Protein sequence: CASSLGQGYSPLHF. The full variable domain, in which reference TRBV11-2 and TRBJ1-6 provide the parts outside the CDR3, is EAGVAQSPRYKIIEKRQSVAFWCNPISGHATLYWYQQILGQGPKLLIQFQNNGVVDDSQLPKDRFSAERLKGVDSTLKIQPAKLEDSAVYLCASSLGQGYSPLHFGNGTRLTVT.

The chain couples TRBV7-2 to TRBJ1-2, with a possible D match to TRBD1 (6 bases). Germline CDR1 reads SGHTA; CDR2 reads FQGNSA. Trimming shortened V by 10 bases and J by 8 bases, and 23 bases separated the two germline ends. This CDR3 is built from 14 residues. CDR3 in DNA: TGTGCCATCTCATCGAGGACAGCAATGTTGGGCTACACCTTC. It yields the protein CAISSRTAMLGYTF.

The sample holds a few counts of this clone. The chain is built from TRBV19 and TRBJ2-1; no clear D. Trimming cost V 0 bases and J 0 bases, with 3 bases left between them. Germline values: CDR1 LNHDA, CDR2 SQIVND (reference sequence). The CDR3 runs to 14 residues. Here the CDR3 reads CASSIDSSYNEQFF. CDR3 in DNA: TGTGCCAGTAGTATAGACAGCTCCTACAATGAGCAGTTCTTC.

This rearrangement joins TRBV4-3 to TRBJ2-2; 9 bases fit TRBD1. The CDR3 extends over 16 amino acids. The germline V gene has CDR1 LGHNA and CDR2 YSLEER. Trimming removed 3 bases from V and 3 bases from J; junction bases left unmatched: 5. CDR3 in amino acids: CASSHPGQGDTGELFF. The CDR3 nucleotides read TGCGCCAGCAGCCATCCGGGACAGGGCGACACCGGGGAGCTGTTTTTT.

The V call is TRBV9, the J call TRBJ1-1; D is perhaps TRBD1 (5 bases). The CDR3 runs to 13 residues. The germline V gene has CDR1 SGDLS and CDR2 YYNGEE. Trimming shortened V by 6 bases and J by 1 base, and 10 bases separated the two germline ends. DNA of the CDR3: TGTGCCAGCAACCACGGGGCGAACACTGAAGCTTTCTTT. It codes for CASNHGANTEAFF.

The J gene is TRBJ1-1, the V gene TRBV5-1, with a tentative D call TRBD1 (5 bases). Trimming took off 1 base at V and 1 base at J, with 14 bases between the two ends. The CDR3 is 16 residues long. Germline CDR1 SGHRS, CDR2 YFSETQ. CDR3 coding DNA: TGCGCCAGCAGCTTGACGGGGCGGGCAGCGAACACTGAAGCTTTCTTT. Encoded protein: CASSLTGRAANTEAFF.

The chain uses TRBV5-1 and TRBJ1-4; TRBD1 is a possible D gene (5 bases). CDR1 is SGHRS and CDR2 is YFSETQ in the germline V gene. Between the trimmed V and J ends, which lost 4 bases and 8 bases, there was a span of 12 bases. The CDR3 has 13 residues. The CDR3 nucleotides are TGCGCCAGCAGCCGGGACGGGGCGGAAAAACTGTTTTTT. Translation gives CASSRDGAEKLFF.

This chain uses TRBV6-6 with TRBJ1-1; 7 positions match TRBD1. Trimming took 5 bases from V and 7 from J; bases not matched to a gene: 4. CDR1 is MNHNY, CDR2 SVGAGI, per germline (reference sequence). This CDR3 comprises 12 residues. The CDR3 reads CASSIRDSEAFF. As DNA, the CDR3 is TGTGCCAGCAGTATCCGGGACAGTGAAGCTTTCTTT.

This clone occurred once. The rearrangement links TRBV6-5 to TRBJ2-7; 14 positions agree with TRBD2. The CDR3 is 15 amino acids. The trim removed 10 bases at V and 5 bases at J, leaving 10 bases unmatched. CDR1 and CDR2 (germline): MNHEY, SVGAGI. The CDR3 DNA is TGTGCCACCGATTTGACTAGCGGGGGGGCCCACGAGCAGTACTTC. As protein: CATDLTSGGAHEQYF.